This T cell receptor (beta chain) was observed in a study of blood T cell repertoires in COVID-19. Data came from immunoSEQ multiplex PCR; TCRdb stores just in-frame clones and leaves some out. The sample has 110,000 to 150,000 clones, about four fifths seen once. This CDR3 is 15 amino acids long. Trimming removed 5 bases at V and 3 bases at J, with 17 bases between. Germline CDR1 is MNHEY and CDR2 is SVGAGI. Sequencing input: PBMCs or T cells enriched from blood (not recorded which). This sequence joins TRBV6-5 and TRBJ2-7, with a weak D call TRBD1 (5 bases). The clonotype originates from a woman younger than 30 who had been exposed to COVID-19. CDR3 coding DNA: TGTGCCAGCAGTCCCGGTGCAGGGCGAAGCTACGAGCAGTACTTC. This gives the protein CASSPGAGRSYEQYF.